Presented here are 19 T cell receptor beta chains from one specimen sequenced in a study of blood T cell repertoires in COVID-19 (dated by TCRdb to the early 2020s). The library was built by means of the immunoSEQ multiplex PCR assay. TCRdb re-hosts the immuneACCESS table, in-frame sequences only. Its copies lack some clones; in the studies checked, an unresolved V gene accounts for under half of them, and the cause for the rest is not known. The sample table holds 300,000 to 500,000 clones, of which over 75% were seen once. The ten biggest clones cover over 0.9% of the sample. The sequencing input was PBMCs or T cells enriched from blood (not recorded which). Every receptor here comes from a woman aged 25 to 39 with acute COVID-19.

This rearrangement joins TRBV19 to TRBJ1-1; 9 bases line up with TRBD1. V was pared by 5 bases and J by 8 bases, with 9 bases of the junction left unmatched. Looked up from germline, CDR1 is LNHDA and CDR2 is SQIVND (reference sequence). The CDR3 extends over 14 amino acids. The CDR3 is CASSSHLGQGEAFF. CDR3 coding DNA: TGTGCCAGTAGTTCGCACCTCGGACAGGGGGAAGCTTTCTTT.

This clone occurred once. The V call is TRBV9, the J call TRBJ2-3; a weak D match, TRBD1 (6 bases). This CDR3 has 14 residues. Germline assignment: CDR1 SGDLS and CDR2 YYNGEE. With 7 bases removed from V and 1 base from J, the gap between germline ends came to 13 bases. CDR3 coding DNA: TGTGCCAGCGGACGGGACACGGGCACAGATACGCAGTATTTT. Amino acid sequence: CASGRDTGTDTQYF.

The chain carries TRBV7-2 and TRBJ1-4; maybe TRBD1 (5 bases). This CDR3 is built from 14 residues. Germline-derived CDR1 and CDR2 are SGHTA and FQGNSA. With 6 bases removed from V and 4 bases from J, the gap between germline ends came to 12 bases. The chain's CDR3 is CASSQGRFNEKLFF. CDR3 bases: TGTGCCAGCAGTCAGGGAAGGTTTAATGAAAAACTGTTTTTT.

The V and J genes are TRBV7-6 and TRBJ1-6; a weak D match, TRBD1 (6 bases). Trimming pared 5 bases from V and 7 bases from J, leaving 18 bases between. The germline CDR1 and CDR2 sequences are SGHVS and FNYEAQ. This CDR3 is 16 amino acids long. Written as DNA, the CDR3 is TGTGCCAGCAGCCGAGGCACAGGGCTCGGGAATTCACCCCTCCACTTT. Translating gives CASSRGTGLGNSPLHF. Full variable domain (missing parts from reference TRBV7-6 and TRBJ1-6): GAGVSQSPRYKVTKRGQDVALRCDPISGHVSLYWYRQALGQGPEFLTYFNYEAQQDKSGLPNDRFSAERPEGSISTLTIQRTEQRDSAMYRCASSRGTGLGNSPLHFGNGTRLTVT.

This clone was detected once. The rearrangement links TRBV6-2 or TRBV6-3 to TRBJ1-2; D is undetermined. Germline-derived CDR1 and CDR2 are MNHEY and SVGEGT. The CDR3 extends over 13 amino acids. Trimming took off 6 bases at V and 2 bases at J, with 10 bases between the two ends. The CDR3 protein is CASSLDWNYGYTF. In DNA, the CDR3 is TGTGCCAGCAGCCTCGACTGGAACTATGGCTACACCTTC.

The V call is TRBV4-3, the J call TRBJ1-3, with D possibly TRBD1 on 6 matching bases. The CDR3 sequence is 15 residues long. Trimming pared 0 bases from V and 6 bases from J, leaving 12 bases between. Per germline, CDR1 LGHNA and CDR2 YSLEER. In DNA form, the CDR3 reads TGCGCCAGCAGCCAAGATGGCAGGGGTGAAAACACCATATATTTT. Encoded protein: CASSQDGRGENTIYF.

The chain joins TRBV7-6 to TRBJ2-1; the D is unclear. The V gene lost 5 bases and the J gene lost 5 bases, with 10 bases spanning the gap. In germline, CDR1 is SGHVS, CDR2 FNYEAQ. The CDR3 has 13 residues. The chain's CDR3 is CASSLTEDNEQFF. CDR3 DNA sequence: TGTGCCAGCAGCCTCACAGAAGACAATGAGCAGTTCTTC.

The CDR3 protein is CSGQNTEAFF. The CDR3 region has the DNA TGCAGCGGGCAGAACACTGAAGCTTTCTTT. The rearrangement links TRBV29-1 to TRBJ1-1; the D is unclear. In germline, CDR1 is SQVTM, CDR2 ANQGSEA. Trimming shortened V by 7 bases and J by 1 base, and 4 bases separated the two germline ends. This CDR3 spans 10 amino acids.

V is TRBV18 and J is TRBJ1-2; D is unresolved. Trimming removed 5 bases at V and 4 bases at J, with 8 bases between. The CDR3 length is 12 residues. In germline, CDR1 is KGHSH, CDR2 LQKENI. The CDR3 sequence is CASSAGSYGYTF. The CDR3 bases are TGTGCCAGCTCAGCGGGAAGCTATGGCTACACCTTC.

The rearrangement joins TRBV2 to TRBJ2-7; 8 positions match TRBD1. Germline assignment: CDR1 SNHLY and CDR2 FYNNEI. The CDR3 spans 16 residues. The V and J ends lost 6 bases and 4 bases, in that order; junction bases with no gene match: 14. CDR3 in DNA: TGTGCCAGCAGCGCAGGAGGGACAGGTGGAATTTACGAGCAGTACTTC. It specifies CASSAGGTGGIYEQYF.

The V call is TRBV7-2, the J call TRBJ1-1, with D possibly matching TRBD1 (5 bases). The germline CDR1 and CDR2 sequences are SGHTA and FQGNSA. The ends were cut back, 3 bases at V and 1 base at J, with 9 bases in the middle. The CDR3 sequence is 14 residues long. CDR3 region: CASSFGGTNTEAFF. CDR3 DNA: TGTGCCAGCAGCTTTGGGGGGACGAACACTGAAGCTTTCTTT.

CDR3 region: CASSDSAGDTQYF. As DNA, the CDR3 is TGTGCCAGCAGTGACTCCGCCGGGGATACGCAGTATTTT. The chain is built from TRBV6-4 and TRBJ2-3; unclear D gene. Germline CDR1 reads MRHNA; CDR2 reads SNTAGT. The V gene lost 0 bases and the J gene lost 6 bases, with 7 bases spanning the gap. This CDR3 contains 13 residues.

This rearrangement joins TRBV20-1 to TRBJ2-7; D is perhaps TRBD1 (5 bases). Trimming stripped 5 bases from V and 4 bases from J, with 9 bases between. Looked up from germline, CDR1 is DFQATT and CDR2 is SNEGSKA (reference sequence). The CDR3 has 11 amino acids. The CDR3 DNA is TGCAGTGCTCAGGACACGTACGAGCAGTACTTC. Amino acid sequence: CSAQDTYEQYF.

In DNA form, the CDR3 reads TGTGCCAGCAGCTTTGGGGCCCAGGGTGAAGCTTTCTTT. Protein: CASSFGAQGEAFF. The chain recombines TRBV7-9 with TRBJ1-1; D is possibly TRBD1 (5 bases). CDR3 length: 13 amino acids. Germline lookup yields CDR1 SEHNR and CDR2 FQNEAQ (reference sequence). The V end was cut by 3 bases, the J end by 7 bases, with 12 bases between.

This clone was picked up one time. The chain has TRBV5-5 and TRBJ1-6, with D perhaps matching TRBD1 (5 bases). This CDR3 has 16 amino acids. In germline, CDR1 is SGHKS, CDR2 YYEKEE (reference sequence). V lost 2 bases to trimming and J lost 4 bases, with 13 bases between them. CDR3 sequence reads: CASSFLQVDYNSPLHF. In DNA form, the CDR3 reads TGTGCCAGCAGCTTCTTACAGGTGGATTATAATTCACCCCTCCACTTT.

This chain joins TRBV15 and TRBJ2-7, with D possibly TRBD2 on 6 matching bases. The V and J ends lost 4 bases and 7 bases respectively, with 17 bases between them. Germline CDR1 and CDR2: LNHNV and YYDKDF (reference sequence). The CDR3 has 14 residues. For the CDR3, the DNA is TGTGCCACCAGCACTAGCGCCCGGCCAGGAGAGCAGTACTTC. Its protein product is CATSTSARPGEQYF.

The sample holds a few counts of this clone. This chain uses TRBV3-1 (or the pseudogene TRBV3-2) with TRBJ1-2, with a tentative D call TRBD1 (6 bases). V was cut by 4 bases and J by 8 bases, with 20 bases left in between. CDR3 size: 15 residues. CDR1 LGHDT and CDR2 YNNKEL come from the germline V gene (reference sequence). Here the CDR3 reads CASSPRGRGNGGYTF. The CDR3 coding sequence is TGTGCCAGCAGCCCGCGGGGGCGCGGGAACGGAGGCTACACCTTC.

This clone was recorded once. The rearrangement links TRBV10-3 to TRBJ2-3; 8 bases match TRBD1. The CDR3 is made up of 13 amino acids. After removal of 6 bases from V and 5 bases from J, the junction contained 4 bases not matched to a gene. CDR1 and CDR2 from the germline V gene are ENHRY and SYGVKD. CDR3 in DNA: TGTGCCATCAGGGGGACAGGAGGAGATACGCAGTATTTT. Its translation is CAIRGTGGDTQYF.

This chain joins TRBV21-1 and TRBJ1-2; the table's D call TRBD1 went unverified against the DNA. TRBV21-1 is shown as a pseudogene. The CDR3 has 12 amino acids. In nucleotides, the CDR3 is TGTGCCAGCAGACCAGGGGGCGATGGCTACACCTTC. Translation: CASRPGGDGYTF.